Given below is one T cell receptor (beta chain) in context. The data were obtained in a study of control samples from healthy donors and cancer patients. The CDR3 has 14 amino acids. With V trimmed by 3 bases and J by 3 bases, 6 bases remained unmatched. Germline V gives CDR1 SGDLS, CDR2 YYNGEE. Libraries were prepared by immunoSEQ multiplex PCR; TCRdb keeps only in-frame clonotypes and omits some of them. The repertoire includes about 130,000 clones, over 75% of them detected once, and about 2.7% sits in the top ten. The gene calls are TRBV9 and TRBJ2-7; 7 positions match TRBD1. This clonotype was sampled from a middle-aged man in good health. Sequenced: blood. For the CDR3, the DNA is TGTGCCAGCAGCGCGTCGGGACAGAACTACGAGCAGTACTTC. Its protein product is CASSASGQNYEQYF.